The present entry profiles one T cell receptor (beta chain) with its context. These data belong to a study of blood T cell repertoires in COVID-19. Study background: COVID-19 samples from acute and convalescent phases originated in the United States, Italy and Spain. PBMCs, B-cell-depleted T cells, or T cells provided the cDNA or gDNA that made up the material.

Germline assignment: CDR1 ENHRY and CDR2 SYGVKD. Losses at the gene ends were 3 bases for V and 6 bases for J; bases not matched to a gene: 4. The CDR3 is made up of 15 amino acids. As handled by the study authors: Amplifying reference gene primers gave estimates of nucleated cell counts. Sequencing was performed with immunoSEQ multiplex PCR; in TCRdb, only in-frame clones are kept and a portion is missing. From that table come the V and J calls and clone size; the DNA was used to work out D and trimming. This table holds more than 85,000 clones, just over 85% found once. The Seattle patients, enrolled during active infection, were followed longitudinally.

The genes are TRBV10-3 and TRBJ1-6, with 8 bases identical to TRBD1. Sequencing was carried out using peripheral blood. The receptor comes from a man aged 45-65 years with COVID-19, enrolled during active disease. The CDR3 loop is CAISDPGQVNSPLHF. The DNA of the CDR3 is TGTGCCATCAGTGATCCGGGACAGGTTAATTCACCCCTCCACTTT.